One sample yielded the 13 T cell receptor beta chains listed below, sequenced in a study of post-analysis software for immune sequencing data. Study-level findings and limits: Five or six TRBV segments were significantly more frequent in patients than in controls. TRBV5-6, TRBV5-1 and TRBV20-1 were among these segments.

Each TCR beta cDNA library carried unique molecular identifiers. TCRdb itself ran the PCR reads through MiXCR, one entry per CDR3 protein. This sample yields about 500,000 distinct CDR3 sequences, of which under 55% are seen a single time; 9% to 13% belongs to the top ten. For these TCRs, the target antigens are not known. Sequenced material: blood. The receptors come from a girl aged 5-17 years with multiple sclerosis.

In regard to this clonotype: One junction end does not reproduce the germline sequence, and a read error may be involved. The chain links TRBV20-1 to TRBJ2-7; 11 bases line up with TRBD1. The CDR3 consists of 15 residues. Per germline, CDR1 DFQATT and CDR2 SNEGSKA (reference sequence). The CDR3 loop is CSTRKDRGRLSEQYF. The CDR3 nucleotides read TGCAGTACTAGAAAGGACAGGGGGCGCCTCTCCGAGCAGTACTTC.

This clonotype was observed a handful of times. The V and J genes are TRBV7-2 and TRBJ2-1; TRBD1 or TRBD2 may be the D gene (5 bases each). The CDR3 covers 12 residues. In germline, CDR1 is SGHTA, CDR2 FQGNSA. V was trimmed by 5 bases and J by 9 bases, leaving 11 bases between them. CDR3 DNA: TGTGCCAGCAGCCGAGGGGATTCTGAGCAGTTCTTC. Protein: CASSRGDSEQFF.

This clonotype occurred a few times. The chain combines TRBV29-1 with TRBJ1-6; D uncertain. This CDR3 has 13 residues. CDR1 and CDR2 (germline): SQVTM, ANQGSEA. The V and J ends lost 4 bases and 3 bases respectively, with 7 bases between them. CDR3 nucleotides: TGCAGCGTTGGGACGGACTATAATTCACCCCTCCACTTT. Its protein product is CSVGTDYNSPLHF.

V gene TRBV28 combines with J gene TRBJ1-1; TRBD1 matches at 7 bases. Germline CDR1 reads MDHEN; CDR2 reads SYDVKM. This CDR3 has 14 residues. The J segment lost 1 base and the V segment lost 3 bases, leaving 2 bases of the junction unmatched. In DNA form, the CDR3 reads TGTGCCAGCAGTTTTACAGGGGAGAACACTGAAGCTTTCTTT. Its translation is CASSFTGENTEAFF.

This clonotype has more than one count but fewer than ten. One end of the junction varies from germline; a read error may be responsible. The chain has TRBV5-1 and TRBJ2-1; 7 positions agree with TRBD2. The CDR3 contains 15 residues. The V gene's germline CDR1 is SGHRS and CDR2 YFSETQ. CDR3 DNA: TGCGCTAGCAGCTTGACGGGTTCTGGGGGGGGTGAGCAGTTCTTC. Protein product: CASSLTGSGGGEQFF.

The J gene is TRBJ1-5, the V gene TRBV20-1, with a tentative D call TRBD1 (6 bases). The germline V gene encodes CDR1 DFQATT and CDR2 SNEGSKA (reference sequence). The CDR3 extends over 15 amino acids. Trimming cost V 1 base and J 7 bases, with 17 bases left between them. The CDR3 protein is CSARAPRGAIQPQHF. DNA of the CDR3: TGCAGTGCTAGAGCCCCTCGGGGGGCGATCCAGCCCCAGCATTTT.

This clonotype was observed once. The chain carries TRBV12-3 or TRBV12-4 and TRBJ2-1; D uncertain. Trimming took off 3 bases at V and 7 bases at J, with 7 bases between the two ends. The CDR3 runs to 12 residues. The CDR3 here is CASSLMENEQFF. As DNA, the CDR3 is TGTGCCAGCAGTTTGATGGAAAATGAGCAGTTCTTC.

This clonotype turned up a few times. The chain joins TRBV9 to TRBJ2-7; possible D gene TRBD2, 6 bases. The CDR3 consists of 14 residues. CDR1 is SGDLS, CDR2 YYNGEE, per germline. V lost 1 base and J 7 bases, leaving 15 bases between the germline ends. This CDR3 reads CASSVTGSSIEQYF. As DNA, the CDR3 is TGTGCCAGCAGCGTAACCGGGAGTAGCATTGAGCAGTACTTC.

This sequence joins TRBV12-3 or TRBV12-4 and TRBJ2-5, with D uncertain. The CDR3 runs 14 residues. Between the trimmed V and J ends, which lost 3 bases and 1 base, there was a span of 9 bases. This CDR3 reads CASSLIGTQETQYF. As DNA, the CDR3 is TGTGCCAGCAGTTTGATTGGCACCCAAGAGACCCAGTACTTC.

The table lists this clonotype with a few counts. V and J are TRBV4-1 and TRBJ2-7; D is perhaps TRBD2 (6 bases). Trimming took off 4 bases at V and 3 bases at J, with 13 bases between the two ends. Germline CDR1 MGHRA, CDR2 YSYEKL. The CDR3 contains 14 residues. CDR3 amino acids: CASSPLPGDYEQYF. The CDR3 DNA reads TGCGCCAGCAGCCCCCTTCCGGGGGACTACGAGCAGTACTTC.

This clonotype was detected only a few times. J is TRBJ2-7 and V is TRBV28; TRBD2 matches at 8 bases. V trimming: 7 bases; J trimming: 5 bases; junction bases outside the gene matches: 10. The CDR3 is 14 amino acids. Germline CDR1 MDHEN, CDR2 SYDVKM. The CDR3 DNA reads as TGTGCCAGCATACCGGGACTAGGGGTCCACGAGCAGTACTTC. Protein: CASIPGLGVHEQYF. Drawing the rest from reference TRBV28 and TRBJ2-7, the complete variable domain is DVKVTQSSRYLVKRTGEKVFLECVQDMDHENMFWYRQDPGLGLRLIYFSYDVKMKEKGDIPEGYSVSREKKERFSLILESASTNQTSMYLCASIPGLGVHEQYFGPGTRLTVT.

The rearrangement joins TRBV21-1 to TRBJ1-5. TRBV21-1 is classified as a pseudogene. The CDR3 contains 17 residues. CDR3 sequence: CATPEGPLPFSNQPQHF. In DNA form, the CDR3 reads TGTGCCACTCCGGAGGGCCCCCTCCCTTTTAGCAATCAGCCCCAGCATTTT.

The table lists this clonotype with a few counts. CDR3 nucleotides: TGTGCCACCAGCACAACAGAGAGCTCCTACGAGCAGTACTTC. This gives the protein CATSTTESSYEQYF. The chain is built from TRBV15 and TRBJ2-7; D not resolved. V was cut by 4 bases and J by 0 bases, with 10 bases left in between. In germline, CDR1 is LNHNV, CDR2 YYDKDF (reference sequence). The CDR3 extends over 14 amino acids.